Listed here are 20 T cell receptor beta chains from one sample, sequenced in a study of blood T cell repertoires in COVID-19. Here immunoSEQ multiplex PCR was the method, and the copy in TCRdb shows in-frame clones only, minus some. The table shows 75,000 to 95,000 clones, with 90% occurring only once. Sequenced sample: peripheral blood. All receptors come from a human donor in a cohort sampled during active COVID-19.

The rearrangement uses TRBV6-5 and TRBJ2-3; 9 positions agree with TRBD1. The CDR3 spans 14 residues. The V gene end was trimmed by 6 bases and the J gene end by 1 base; junction bases not matched to a gene: 2. Germline CDR1 MNHEY, CDR2 SVGAGI. The CDR3 here is CASRRDRGTDTQYF. In DNA, the CDR3 is TGTGCCAGCAGACGGGACAGGGGCACAGATACGCAGTATTTT.

The chain is built from TRBV2 and TRBJ2-2; TRBD2 agrees at 13 bases. The CDR3 covers 15 residues. V dropped 6 bases and J dropped 6; count of bases not matched to a gene: 4. CDR1 SNHLY and CDR2 FYNNEI come from the germline V gene. The DNA of the CDR3 is TGTGCCAGCAGAGCCGGGACTAGCGGGGCCGGGGAGCTGTTTTTT. It is translated as CASRAGTSGAGELFF.

At least ten counts were recorded for this clone. The V and J genes are TRBV5-4 and TRBJ1-1; 8 bases map to TRBD1. The germline CDR1 and CDR2 sequences are SGHNT and YYREEE (reference sequence). The trim removed 4 bases at V and 0 bases at J, leaving 2 bases unmatched. This CDR3 spans 14 amino acids. CDR3 DNA sequence: TGTGCCAGCAGCCAGGGGGCGATGAACACTGAAGCTTTCTTT. This encodes CASSQGAMNTEAFF.

The chain employs TRBV7-2 and TRBJ2-1; tentatively, D is TRBD1 (6 bases). The CDR3 runs to 16 residues. V shed 8 bases and J shed 1 base, with 18 bases lying between them. Germline V gene data show CDR1 as SGHTA and CDR2 as FQGNSA. CDR3 residues: CASCSRRGGSYNEQFF. CDR3 coding DNA: TGTGCCAGCTGTTCGCGCAGGGGTGGTTCCTACAATGAGCAGTTCTTC.

This clone was detected only a few times. The chain recombines TRBV7-3 with TRBJ2-1; possibly TRBD1 for D (5 bases). The germline V and J ends were trimmed by 5 bases and 9 bases, with 14 bases remaining between them. The CDR3 has 13 amino acids. Germline V gene data show CDR1 as SGHTA and CDR2 as FQGTGA. The CDR3 nucleotides are TGTGCCAGCAGCAGAACGGTACAGGCTGAGCAGTTCTTC. Its protein is CASSRTVQAEQFF.

J is TRBJ1-2 and V is TRBV6-1, with a weak D call TRBD1 (6 bases). The CDR3 runs to 12 residues. Germline loops: CDR1 MNHNS, CDR2 SASEGT. The V gene lost 2 bases and the J gene lost 6 bases, with 7 bases spanning the gap. The CDR3 nucleotides are TGTGCCAGCAGTGAATACAGGGATGGCTACACCTTC. It codes for CASSEYRDGYTF.

J is TRBJ1-6 and V is TRBV5-1; D possibly corresponds to TRBD1 (5 bases). The V gene's germline CDR1 is SGHRS and CDR2 YFSETQ. CDR3 size: 16 residues. Trimming shortened V by 0 bases and J by 6 bases, and 13 bases separated the two germline ends. CDR3 sequence reads: CASSLDQGRTNSPLHF. As DNA, the CDR3 is TGCGCCAGCAGCTTGGATCAGGGCAGGACTAATTCACCCCTCCACTTT.

The chain employs TRBV6-6 and TRBJ2-2; 8 positions match TRBD1. Germline V lookup: CDR1 MNHNY, CDR2 SVGAGI (reference sequence). Trimming took 8 bases from V and 2 from J; bases not matched to a gene: 7. CDR3 length: 15 amino acids. The CDR3 protein is CASHRAGGNTGELFF. The CDR3 bases are TGTGCCAGCCATAGGGCAGGGGGCAACACCGGGGAGCTGTTTTTT.

CDR3 loop: CASSPILAGGYNEQFF. DNA for the CDR3: TGTGCCAGCAGTCCCATACTAGCGGGAGGCTACAATGAGCAGTTCTTC. The chain has TRBV27 and TRBJ2-1, with 12 positions matching TRBD2. Germline V gene sequence: CDR1 MNHEY, CDR2 SMNVEV (reference sequence). The CDR3 covers 16 residues. With 5 bases clipped from V and 3 bases from J, the junction kept 5 bases outside the gene matches.

J is TRBJ2-1 and V is TRBV25-1; perhaps TRBD2 as D (5 bases). The CDR3 is 13 residues long. V dropped 1 base and J dropped 7 bases, with 8 bases sitting between them. The germline V gene encodes CDR1 MGHDK and CDR2 SYGVNS. CDR3 nucleotide sequence: TGTGCCAGCAGTGAATCCGGGGAAAATGAGCAGTTCTTC. Translation: CASSESGENEQFF.

V usage is TRBV4-1 and J usage is TRBJ2-5, with 10 nucleotides matching TRBD2. The CDR3 totals 17 residues. Germline V gene sequence: CDR1 MGHRA, CDR2 YSYEKL. V lost 2 bases to trimming and J lost 5 bases; unmatched junction nucleotides: 11. In nucleotides, the CDR3 is TGCGCCAGCAGCCAACTCGCACTAGCGGGGACTGAGGAGACCCAGTACTTC. Its translation: CASSQLALAGTEETQYF.

The V call is TRBV2, the J call TRBJ2-7, with 7 bases lining up with TRBD2. There are 13 residues in the CDR3. Germline loops: CDR1 SNHLY, CDR2 FYNNEI. V dropped 6 bases and J dropped 0; count of bases not matched to a gene: 2. In DNA, the CDR3 is TGTGCCAGCAGCCGGACTAGCTCCTACGAGCAGTACTTC. Translating it yields CASSRTSSYEQYF.

The CDR3 spells CASSLGRLAGSGELFF. In DNA, the CDR3 is TGCGCCAGCAGCTTGGGAAGACTAGCGGGAAGTGGGGAGCTGTTTTTT. V and J are TRBV5-1 and TRBJ2-2, with 11 bases fitting TRBD2. Per germline, CDR1 SGHRS and CDR2 YFSETQ. The CDR3 is 16 residues long. Unmatched junction bases numbered 6, after V lost 0 bases and J lost 8 bases.

This chain uses TRBV21-1 with TRBJ2-7; the tabulated D call, TRBD1, remains unverified against the DNA. TRBV21-1 is shown as a pseudogene. The CDR3 sequence is 14 residues long. The CDR3 bases are TGTGCCAGGGGGTCATGGGACAGGGGCTACGAGCAGTACTTC. This encodes CARGSWDRGYEQYF.

The rearrangement uses TRBV18 and TRBJ2-7, with D tentatively TRBD1 (5 bases). The CDR3 extends over 16 amino acids. From germline, CDR1 is KGHSH and CDR2 LQKENI. Trimming stripped 1 base from V and 3 bases from J, with 16 bases between. This CDR3 reads CASSPLGQIGDYEQYF. As DNA, the CDR3 is TGTGCCAGCTCACCACTAGGCCAAATAGGGGACTACGAGCAGTACTTC.

The rearrangement links TRBV6-5 to TRBJ2-7; D is unresolved. Trimming took off 8 bases at V and 3 bases at J, with 14 bases between the two ends. CDR3 size: 13 residues. The germline CDR1 and CDR2 sequences are MNHEY and SVGAGI. The CDR3 DNA reads TGTGCCAGCGCTTCGGCGGAGATCTACGAGCAGTACTTC. Translating it yields CASASAEIYEQYF.

The chain joins TRBV11-3 to TRBJ2-5, with 8 bases identical to TRBD2. The germline V gene has CDR1 SGHNT and CDR2 YENEEA. V lost 1 base, J lost 2 bases, and 15 bases stayed unmatched. This CDR3 is built from 19 residues. The CDR3 here is CASSLGFSAGGRPQETQYF. CDR3 sequence (DNA): TGTGCCAGCAGCTTAGGGTTTTCGGCGGGGGGCCGACCTCAAGAGACCCAGTACTTC.

This rearrangement joins TRBV10-2 to TRBJ2-2, with TRBD2 matching 14 bases. Germline V gene data show CDR1 as WSHSY and CDR2 as SAAADI. There are 15 residues in the CDR3. J gave up 6 bases and V 6 bases, and 3 bases lay outside the gene matches. This chain's CDR3 is CASRTSGGAPGELFF. Here the CDR3 DNA reads TGCGCCAGCAGGACTAGCGGGGGGGCCCCCGGGGAGCTGTTTTTT.

This clone was detected a few times. V is TRBV19 and J is TRBJ1-1; 10 bases match TRBD1. Germline trimming cut 8 bases from V and 2 bases from J; bases unmatched to any gene: 8. This CDR3 has 15 residues. CDR1 and CDR2 (germline): LNHDA, SQIVND (reference sequence). The CDR3 protein is CASGERQGANTEAFF. The CDR3, as DNA: TGTGCCAGTGGGGAACGACAGGGGGCAAACACTGAAGCTTTCTTT.

This clone was observed a single time. The chain uses TRBV30 and TRBJ2-5; TRBD1 matches 9 bases. The trim removed 1 base at V and 4 bases at J, leaving 10 bases unmatched. The germline V gene encodes CDR1 GTSNPN and CDR2 SVGIG (reference sequence). This CDR3 contains 16 residues. CDR3 sequence reads: CAWSGITGGMLETQYF. CDR3 DNA sequence: TGTGCCTGGAGTGGTATTACAGGGGGCATGTTAGAGACCCAGTACTTC.